The clone carrying this T cell receptor (beta chain) was picked up a small number of times. Antigen specificity is unknown. With V trimmed by 5 bases and J by 4 bases, 10 bases remained unmatched. Germline CDR1 reads SGHTA; CDR2 reads FQGNSA. This CDR3 comprises 17 residues. These data are taken from a study of T-cell reconstitution after alpha-beta-depleted transplantation in children. Findings and limits, study-wide: One year after transplant, T-cell counts and diversity came mostly from newly produced T cells. Some patients showed high day-60 TCRbeta diversity, which derived from surviving recipient T cells and thymic progenitors. Reports say that about two months after transplant, the alpha-beta T cells came out of several hundred graft clones that had expanded.

During its preparation, the TCRbeta library received unique molecular identifiers. TCRdb re-called the PCR reads through MiXCR, storing one row per CDR3 protein. This table has more than 400,000 distinct CDR3 sequences, about an eighth appearing once. The chain links TRBV7-2 to TRBJ2-6, with 8 bases matching TRBD2. Sequences were derived from PBMCs, mostly from graft donor cells, sampled 180 days after TCRalphabeta/CD19-depleted stem cell transplant. The sequence came from a female patient aged 2-9 years who had a stem cell transplant for aplastic anemia, so the T cells may come from the graft donor. The CDR3 loop is CASSRTPGGSGANVLTF. The CDR3 DNA reads as TGTGCCAGCAGCCGGACGCCGGGAGGGTCGGGGGCCAACGTCCTGACTTTC.